Listed below are T cell receptor beta chains from one sample, sequenced in a study of sequential checkpoint blockade in melanoma. The repertoire was sequenced with immunoSEQ multiplex PCR; TCRdb's copy has only in-frame clones and lacks some. This table holds 550 to 900 clones, around 20% found once. Specimen: tumor tissue (inferred from file names), collected from a patient given nivolumab and ipilimumab in sequence. These receptors were collected from a human donor with melanoma. CDR3s include the opening cysteine and the closing phenylalanine or tryptophan. A D gene is named only where the DNA matches it firmly. Size tells how often a clone was seen (once, few, many) or the class of an expanded clone, and some rows leave it out.

TRBJ1-5 | TRBD1 | TRBV28 | large | TGTGCCAGCAGTCCTAAGACAGGGATGAGTCAGCCCCAGCATTTT | CASSPKTGMSQPQHF
TRBJ2-1 | - | TRBV11-3 | medium-sized | TGTGCCAGCAGCTTAGAGATGAGTGGCTCCTACAATGAGCAGTTCTTC | CASSLEMSGSYNEQFF
TRBJ1-1 | - | TRBV19 | - | TGTGCCAGTAGTATGGGGATAGACACTGAAGCTTTCTTT | CASSMGIDTEAFF
TRBJ2-7 | - | TRBV6-8 | few | TGTGCCAGCAGTGACCCGGGCGGCAGCCGCTACGAGCAGTACTTC | CASSDPGGSRYEQYF
TRBJ2-1 | - | TRBV23-1 | few | TGCGCCAGCAGTCTCTCGGACCGGAGCTCCTACAATGAGCAGTTCTTC | CASSLSDRSSYNEQFF
TRBJ2-4 | - | TRBV15 | - | TGTGCCACCAGCAGAGACAGGGGAACTGGGGACATTCAGTACTTC | CATSRDRGTGDIQYF
TRBJ2-1 | TRBD2 | TRBV30 | - | TGTGCCTGGAGAAACCCTAGCGGGGGGAAGGATGAGCAGTTCTTC | CAWRNPSGGKDEQFF
TRBJ2-1 | - | TRBV18 | - | TGTGCCAGCTCAGCCACGTTCGAGTCCCACCTTGGTGAGCAGTTCTTC | CASSATFESHLGEQFF
TRBJ2-5 | TRBD2 | TRBV30 | few | TGTGCCGGCCGAAAGCGGGGGGGCCGGGAGACCCAGTACTTC | CAGRKRGGRETQYF
TRBJ2-6 | - | TRBV28 | - | TGTGCCAGCAGTGCCAGGGTACGGACCGGGGCCAACGTCCTGACTTTC | CASSARVRTGANVLTF
TRBJ2-7 | - | TRBV6-8 | large | TGTGCCAGCAGTGCCCGACAGAGCTCCTACGAGCAGTACTTC | CASSARQSSYEQYF
TRBJ2-2 | TRBD2 | TRBV11-3 | medium-sized | TGTGCCAGCAGCTTAAATCCCGGAGGTAGCGGGGGGCAGAACACCGGGGAGCTGTTTTTT | CASSLNPGGSGGQNTGELFF
TRBJ2-7 | TRBD1 | TRBV19 | - | TGTGCCAGTAGTATATCCGGGACAGCCTACGAGCAGTACTTC | CASSISGTAYEQYF
TRBJ1-3 | TRBD1 | TRBV11-3 | medium-sized | TGTGCCAGCAGCTTGGATATCCAGACAGGGATCTCTGGAAACACCATATATTTT | CASSLDIQTGISGNTIYF
TRBJ2-7 | TRBD1 | TRBV6-8 | few | TGTGCCATCAGTGGTACATCGACAGGGGTCGAGCAGTACTTC | CAISGTSTGVEQYF
TRBJ1-1 | - | TRBV18 | - | TGTGCCAGCTCACCACCAAGGGGAACAGAGGGGACTGAAGCTTTCTTT | CASSPPRGTEGTEAFF
TRBJ2-7 | - | TRBV2 | - | TGTGCCAGCAGGGGAGGGGGGTCCCGGGAGTACTTC | CASRGGGSREYF
TRBJ1-5 | - | TRBV15 | few | TGTGCCACCAGCGTCCGGAATAGCAATCAGCCCCAGCATTTT | CATSVRNSNQPQHF
TRBJ2-7 | TRBD2 | TRBV11-3 | large | TGTGCCAGCAGCTCCCTGGGGGAGGGCCTAAGGCAGTACTTC | CASSSLGEGLRQYF
TRBJ1-2 | - | TRBV10-3 | medium-sized | TGTGCCATCAGTGAGGTAAATGGTGGAGGGATCGGCTACACCTTC | CAISEVNGGGIGYTF
TRBJ1-5 | - | TRBV6-8 | few | TGTGCCAGCAGTCTCCGGGTCGGACACAATCAGCCCCAGCATTTT | CASSLRVGHNQPQHF
TRBJ2-3 | TRBD2 | TRBV19 | few | TGTGCCAGCAAAAGCGGGGTGTCTAGCACAGATACGCAGTATTTT | CASKSGVSSTDTQYF
TRBJ2-2 | - | TRBV6-8 | few | TGTGCCAGCCACGGGCAGTTTCACACCGGGGAGCTGTTTTTT | CASHGQFHTGELFF
TRBJ2-7 | - | TRBV6-8 | few | TGTGCCAGCAGTTCCCAGGGGTACGAGCAGTACTTC | CASSSQGYEQYF
TRBJ2-1 | TRBD2 | TRBV6-8 | few | TGTGCCAGCCGCGGGGGGACCTACAATGAGCAGTTCTTC | CASRGGTYNEQFF
TRBJ1-2 | - | TRBV19 | hyperexpanded | TGTGCCAGTAGTATAGGGGGACGGAACTATGGCTACACCTTC | CASSIGGRNYGYTF
TRBJ1-1 | TRBD1 | TRBV19 | few | TGTGCCAGTTGGGACAGGGGGAAGAACACTGAAGCTTTCTTT | CASWDRGKNTEAFF
TRBJ1-2 | TRBD1 | TRBV11-3 | many | TGTGCCAGCAGCGGGACTCGACAGGGGCGATACTATGGCTACACCTTC | CASSGTRQGRYYGYTF
TRBJ2-3 | - | TRBV11-3 | medium-sized | TGTGCCAGCAGCTGGGGACGGGGGCGTAATACAGATACGCAGTATTTT | CASSWGRGRNTDTQYF
TRBJ2-1 | - | TRBV11-3 | medium-sized | TGTGCCAGCAGCTTGCTGCCAGGAACCTACAATGAGCAGTTCTTC | CASSLLPGTYNEQFF
TRBJ2-1 | - | TRBV28 | - | TGTGCCAGCAGTTTAGAGGGGCATGAGCAGTTCTTC | CASSLEGHEQFF
TRBJ1-5 | - | TRBV19 | - | TGTGCCAGTAGCAACCTCACAGGGAATCAGCCCCAGCATTTT | CASSNLTGNQPQHF
TRBJ1-5 | TRBD1 | TRBV11-3 | medium-sized | TGTGCCAGCAGCATTGGACAGGGGAGGTCGGTCCAGCCCCAGCATTTT | CASSIGQGRSVQPQHF
TRBJ2-3 | TRBD2 | TRBV30 | few | TGTGCCTGGAGTGGGACTAGCGGGGGGGCCGGGATAGATACGCAGTATTTT | CAWSGTSGGAGIDTQYF
TRBJ1-5 | - | TRBV28 | - | TGTGCCAGCAGTTTTGGGTATCAGCCCCAGCATTTT | CASSFGYQPQHF
TRBJ2-1 | - | TRBV19 | once | TGTGCCAGTAGTATAGGGCAGGCCTATCGTGTTGAGCAGTTCTTC | CASSIGQAYRVEQFF
TRBJ1-5 | - | TRBV19 | - | TGTGCCAGTAGTATAGTACTCCCGGCCAGTAGCAATCAGCCCCAGCATTTT | CASSIVLPASSNQPQHF
TRBJ1-2 | - | TRBV28 | - | TGTGCCAGCAGTTTTCAGGGGCTGGGCTACACCTTC | CASSFQGLGYTF
TRBJ2-1 | TRBD2 | TRBV6-8 | medium-sized | TGTGCCATCAGCACTACTAGCGGGGGACGGAATGAGCAGTTCTTC | CAISTTSGGRNEQFF
TRBJ2-3 | - | TRBV6-8 | medium-sized | TGTGCCAGCAGCTACCATACCGGGACTTCATATCCGAGCACAGATACGCAGTATTTT | CASSYHTGTSYPSTDTQYF
TRBJ1-6 | - | TRBV23-1 | few | TGCGCCAGCAGTCAATTGTTCTGTTCTAGCTCCTATAATTCACCCCTCCACTTT | CASSQLFCSSSYNSPLHF
TRBJ2-3 | - | TRBV6-8 | large | TGTGCCAGCAGTTACTCAGGGTCAGATACGCAGTATTTT | CASSYSGSDTQYF
TRBJ1-1 | - | TRBV11-3 | large | TGTGCCAGCAGCTTGGCAGGGTGGGTCACTGAAGCTTTCTTT | CASSLAGWVTEAFF
TRBJ1-2 | TRBD1 | TRBV19 | - | TGTGCCAGTAGTCTGGGGACAGGGAACTATGGCTACACCTTC | CASSLGTGNYGYTF
TRBJ2-2 | TRBD1 | TRBV11-3 | large | TGTGCCAGCAGTAAGAAGAGGCAGGGGGTGGCCGGGGAGCTGTTTTTT | CASSKKRQGVAGELFF
TRBJ1-2 | TRBD1 | TRBV30 | few | TGTGCCTGGACCACGGACAGGGGGCACTACACCTTC | CAWTTDRGHYTF
TRBJ1-5 | - | TRBV28 | few | TGTGCCAGCAGTCCCCCGCGGGGCCCCCAGCATTTT | CASSPPRGPQHF
TRBJ2-7 | - | TRBV6-8 | few | TGTGCCAGCAAGCAATTCCAGGGGAACTCCTACGAGCAGTACTTC | CASKQFQGNSYEQYF
TRBJ2-6 | - | TRBV5-1 | - | TGCGCCAGCAGCTTGGCAACCCCTGGGGCCAACGTCCTGACTTTC | CASSLATPGANVLTF
TRBJ2-5 | TRBD1 | TRBV28 | few | TGTGCCAGCGCTGGGCGTGCGACAGAAGGACAGGGAGAGACCCAGTACTTC | CASAGRATEGQGETQYF
TRBJ1-1 | - | TRBV11-3 | medium-sized | TGTGCCAGCAGCTTAGAAGGTGTTGTCGGACAGTGGAACACTGAAGCTTTCTTT | CASSLEGVVGQWNTEAFF
TRBJ1-2 | - | TRBV19 | - | TGTGCCAGTAGTATTACACAGGGTAGCTATGGCTACACCTTC | CASSITQGSYGYTF
TRBJ2-3 | - | TRBV11-3 | medium-sized | TGTGCCAGCAGCTTAGTTGTAAATGAAGGGGATACGCAGTATTTT | CASSLVVNEGDTQYF
TRBJ2-1 | - | TRBV14 | - | TGTGCCAGCAGTCCCATTAGACCACAGAAATCAGGGCAGTTCTTC | CASSPIRPQKSGQFF
TRBJ1-4 | - | TRBV19 | - | TGTGCCAGTAGTAACTTAGGGACAAAATATGAAAAACTGTTTTTT | CASSNLGTKYEKLFF
TRBJ2-3 | - | TRBV5-1 | - | TGCGCCAGCAGCTTGGCCTTAGGATCAGCTAGCACAGATACGCAGTATTTT | CASSLALGSASTDTQYF
TRBJ2-2 | - | TRBV19 | few | TGTGCCAGTAGTATAGCCAGTCCCGCGAACACCGGGGAGCTGTTTTTT | CASSIASPANTGELFF
TRBJ2-1 | TRBD1 | TRBV11-3 | medium-sized | TGTGCCAGCAGCCCAACCCGGACAGGGCTAGAGTATGAGCAGTTCTTC | CASSPTRTGLEYEQFF
TRBJ2-7 | - | TRBV30 | - | TGTGCCTGGAACCACCGGGACGGAACCTACGAGCAGTACTTC | CAWNHRDGTYEQYF
TRBJ2-6 | TRBD1 | TRBV6-8 | few | TGTGCCAGCAGTGGCCAGGGGGACTCTGGGGCCAACGTCCTGACTTTC | CASSGQGDSGANVLTF